This entry features one T cell receptor (beta chain) sequence. This clonotype appeared many times. No cognate antigen has been identified for it. Per-base qualities were not stored, and no clone one base away is much larger. For unsorted PBMC libraries, 2 million PBMCs were used after storage in RNAlater at -80 degrees C until RNA extraction. The multiple sclerosis patients were enrolled in a US clinical protocol that used magnetic resonance imaging to evaluate disease progression. PBMCs were separated from peripheral blood using Ficoll-Hypaque density gradient centrifugation and then cryopreserved in liquid nitrogen. cDNA synthesis used template-switch 5'RACE with a primer carrying a 10-nucleotide random unique molecular identifier tagging each TCR transcript. Every sequencing run yielded over 170 million TCR-beta sequences covering 15-18 subjects. The RNeasy kit was used for extraction of total RNA. The KAPA Real-time Library Amplification kit was used to amplify TCR-beta VDJ regions with primers targeting the TCR constant region and the 5'RACE anchor. A first PCR added sample indexes and Illumina adaptors, after which a second PCR increased the library yield. The roughly 650 bp TCR product was size-selected on a 2% E-gel SizeSelection system after Ampure bead purification. Before pooling, library quality was checked on a Bioanalyzer, concentration was measured with Qubit, and libraries were quantified with the Kapa Library Quantification kit. An Illumina HiSeq 2500 sequenced the libraries paired-end 2 x 150 bp. To increase sequence diversity, 25-30% phiX was spiked into each library pool. As for how the authors treated the data: The quality-filtered reads were processed with the UMI-based MiGEC pipeline, whose error correction step removed more than 80% of the raw TCR sequences. VDJ genes were aligned to IMGT germline references, and each clonotype was defined by a unique CDR3 amino acid sequence together with V-J genes. Clonal expansion, Shannon diversity, and CDR3 relatedness (CalcPairwiseDistances, ClusterSamples) were evaluated with VDJtools, and phylogenetic trees were built with CLCbio workbench. Using coefficient-of-variation modelling across technical triplicates, the study counted a clone as expanded if it had at least 8 unique UMIs. TCRdb passed the public sequencing reads through fastp at Q25 and MiXCR, retaining productive beta sequences. Here each entry gathers all rows of one CDR3 protein and keeps the most common genes and DNA. The V and J calls reflect TCRdb's pipeline rather than the authors' work. Present in this sample are approximately 60,000 distinct CDR3 sequences, more than 4% of which were seen just once. 2.9% of the sample belongs to the ten largest clones.

The data stem from a study of neurological immune-mediated disorders (dated by TCRdb to the late 2010s). Concerning the study at large: Among the approximately 35 multiple sclerosis patients, relapsing-remitting MS was present in around 31 and secondary progressive MS was present in 3. The study compared peripheral blood TCR-beta repertoires of HTLV-I-associated myelopathy (HAM/TSP) patients, multiple sclerosis patients and healthy controls using UMI-based sequencing. The 106 TCR-beta libraries covered PBMC samples along with longitudinal samples, technical triplicates, and paired sorted CD4+ and CD8+ T-cell subsets. The cohort was made up of around 70 subjects, consisting of roughly 14 HAM/TSP patients, some 34 multiple sclerosis patients and about 20 healthy controls. General study outcomes and caveats: Repertoires from 18 of 34 MS patients were grouped by phylogenetic analysis into a cluster of related CDR3 sequences, suggesting a possible repertoire-level signature. TCR clonal expansion was greatest in HAM/TSP patients and smallest in MS patients, who ranked below even healthy controls. Expanded clones from different subjects shared no identical CDR3 amino acid sequences, which suggests that TCR-beta repertoires were private in all groups. No association of the MS cluster with clinical or MRI features was observed, and the need for larger cohorts was stated by the authors.

The sample taken for sequencing was PBMCs. This receptor was taken from a man between 50 and 59 years old with multiple sclerosis.

CDR3 protein: CSASPPGNYGYTF. The bases read TGCAGTGCTTCCCCCCCAGGGAACTATGGCTACACCTTC. The chain joins TRBV20-1 to TRBJ1-2, with TRBD1 tentatively as D gene (5 bases match). Trimming takes 5 bases from V and 2 bases from J, and the germline ends sit 12 bases apart. The CDR3 runs 13 residues from the cysteine to the phenylalanine. The kept DNA is CDR3 alone, 39 bases in frame from the first base. Via the germline V gene (reference sequence), CDR1 is DFQATT and CDR2 SNEGSKA.